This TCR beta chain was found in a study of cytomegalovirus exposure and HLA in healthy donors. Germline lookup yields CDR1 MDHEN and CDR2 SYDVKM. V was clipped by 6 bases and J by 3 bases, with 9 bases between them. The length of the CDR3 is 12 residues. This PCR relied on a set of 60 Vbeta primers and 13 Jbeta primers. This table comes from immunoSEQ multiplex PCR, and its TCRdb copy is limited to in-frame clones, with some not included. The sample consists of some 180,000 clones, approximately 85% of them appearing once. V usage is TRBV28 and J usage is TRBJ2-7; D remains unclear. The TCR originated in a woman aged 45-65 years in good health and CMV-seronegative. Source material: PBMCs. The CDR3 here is CASSTSLYEQYF. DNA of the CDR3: TGTGCCAGCAGCACCTCACTCTACGAGCAGTACTTC.